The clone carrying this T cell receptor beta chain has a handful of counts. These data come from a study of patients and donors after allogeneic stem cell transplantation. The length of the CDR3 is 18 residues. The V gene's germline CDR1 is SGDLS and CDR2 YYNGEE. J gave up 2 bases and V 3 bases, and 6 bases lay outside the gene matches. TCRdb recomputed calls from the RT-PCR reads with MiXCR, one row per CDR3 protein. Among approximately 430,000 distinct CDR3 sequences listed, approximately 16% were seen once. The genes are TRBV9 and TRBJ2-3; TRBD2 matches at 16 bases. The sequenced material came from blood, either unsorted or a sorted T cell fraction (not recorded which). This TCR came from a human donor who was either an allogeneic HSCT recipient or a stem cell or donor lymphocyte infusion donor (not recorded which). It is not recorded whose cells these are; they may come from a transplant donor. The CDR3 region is CASSEGLAGGRSTDTQYF. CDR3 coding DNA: TGTGCCAGCAGCGAGGGACTAGCGGGAGGGCGGTCCACAGATACGCAGTATTTT.